The subject of this entry is one T cell receptor beta chain. RNA amounts of about 0.45 to 1 ug underwent reverse transcription with random hexamers. TCRdb itself ran the immunoSEQ multiplex PCR reads through MiXCR, one entry per CDR3 protein. The sample yields 180,000 or so distinct CDR3 sequences, around 94% seen once. The data derive from a study of CD8 T cells in Susac syndrome. Study as a whole: Clinically active disease was present in about six of the sequenced Susac syndrome patients. About 8 of these patients were in remission. At blood draw, Susac syndrome patients were therapy-naive, on corticosteroids, or on intravenous immunoglobulin alone.

V lost 3 bases to trimming and J lost 0 bases; unmatched junction nucleotides: 3. In germline, CDR1 is DFQATT, CDR2 SNEGSKA (reference sequence). The CDR3 has 15 amino acids. The V call is TRBV20-1, the J call TRBJ2-7; 12 nucleotides agree with TRBD2. The sequenced sample was CD4+ T cells from PBMCs. The TCR originated in a human donor with Susac syndrome. This chain's CDR3 is CSASPTSGSSYEQYF. DNA for the CDR3: TGCAGTGCTAGCCCGACTAGCGGGAGCTCCTACGAGCAGTACTTC.